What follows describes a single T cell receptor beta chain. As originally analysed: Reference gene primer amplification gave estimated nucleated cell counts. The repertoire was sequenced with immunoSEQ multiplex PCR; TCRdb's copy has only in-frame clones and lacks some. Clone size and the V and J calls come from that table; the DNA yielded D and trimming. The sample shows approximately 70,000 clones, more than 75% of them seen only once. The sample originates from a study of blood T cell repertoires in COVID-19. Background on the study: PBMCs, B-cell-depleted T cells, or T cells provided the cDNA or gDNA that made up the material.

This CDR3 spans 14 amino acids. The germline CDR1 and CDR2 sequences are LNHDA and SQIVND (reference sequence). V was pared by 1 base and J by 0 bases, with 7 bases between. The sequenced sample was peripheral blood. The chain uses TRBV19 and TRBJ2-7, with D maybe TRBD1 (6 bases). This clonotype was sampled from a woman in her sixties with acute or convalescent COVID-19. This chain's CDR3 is CASSIGTASYEQYF. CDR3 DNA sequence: TGTGCCAGTAGTATAGGGACAGCCTCCTACGAGCAGTACTTC.